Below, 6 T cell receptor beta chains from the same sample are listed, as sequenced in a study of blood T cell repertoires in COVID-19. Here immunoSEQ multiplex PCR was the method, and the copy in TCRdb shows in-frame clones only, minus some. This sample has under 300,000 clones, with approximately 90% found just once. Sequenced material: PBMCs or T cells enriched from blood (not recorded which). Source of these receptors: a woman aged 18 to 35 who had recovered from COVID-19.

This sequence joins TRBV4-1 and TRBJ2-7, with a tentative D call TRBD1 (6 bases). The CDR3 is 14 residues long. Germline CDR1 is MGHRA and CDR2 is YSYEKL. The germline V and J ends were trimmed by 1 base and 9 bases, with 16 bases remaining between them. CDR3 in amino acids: CASSQVETGVGQYF. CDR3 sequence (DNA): TGCGCCAGCAGCCAAGTTGAGACAGGAGTGGGGCAGTACTTC.

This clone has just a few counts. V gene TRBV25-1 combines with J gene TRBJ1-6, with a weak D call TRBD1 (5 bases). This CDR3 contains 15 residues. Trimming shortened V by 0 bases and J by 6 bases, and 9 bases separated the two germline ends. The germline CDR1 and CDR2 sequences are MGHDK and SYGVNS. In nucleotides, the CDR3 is TGTGCCAGCAGTGAATACCGGGGGGGTAATTCACCCCTCCACTTT. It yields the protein CASSEYRGGNSPLHF. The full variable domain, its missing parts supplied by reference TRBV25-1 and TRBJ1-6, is EADIYQTPRYLVIGTGKKITLECSQTMGHDKMYWYQQDPGMELHLIHYSYGVNSTEKGDLSSESTVSRIRTEHFPLTLESARPSHTSQYLCASSEYRGGNSPLHFGNGTRLTVT.

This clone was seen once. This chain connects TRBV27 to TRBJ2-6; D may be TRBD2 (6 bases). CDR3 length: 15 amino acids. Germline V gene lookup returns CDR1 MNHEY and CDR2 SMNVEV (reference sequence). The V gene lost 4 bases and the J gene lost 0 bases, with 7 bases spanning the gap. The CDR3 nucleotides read TGTGCCAGCAGTTCGCGGGGCTCTGGGGCCAACGTCCTGACTTTC. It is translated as CASSSRGSGANVLTF.

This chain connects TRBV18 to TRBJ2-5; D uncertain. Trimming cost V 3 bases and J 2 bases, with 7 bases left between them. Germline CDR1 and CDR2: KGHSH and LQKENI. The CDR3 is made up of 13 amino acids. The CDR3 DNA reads TGTGCCAGCTCACCCGGCGGACAAGAGACCCAGTACTTC. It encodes CASSPGGQETQYF.

CDR3 DNA: TGTGCCAGCATTGAGGGTAGCACAGATACGCAGTATTTT. Its translation: CASIEGSTDTQYF. The rearrangement joins TRBV28 to TRBJ2-3, with D maybe TRBD2 (5 bases). The CDR3 sequence is 13 residues long. Germline CDR1 and CDR2: MDHEN and SYDVKM. V lost 7 bases, J lost 0 bases, and 8 bases lay in between. Full variable domain (missing parts from reference TRBV28 and TRBJ2-3): DVKVTQSSRYLVKRTGEKVFLECVQDMDHENMFWYRQDPGLGLRLIYFSYDVKMKEKGDIPEGYSVSREKKERFSLILESASTNQTSMYLCASIEGSTDTQYFGPGTRLTVL.

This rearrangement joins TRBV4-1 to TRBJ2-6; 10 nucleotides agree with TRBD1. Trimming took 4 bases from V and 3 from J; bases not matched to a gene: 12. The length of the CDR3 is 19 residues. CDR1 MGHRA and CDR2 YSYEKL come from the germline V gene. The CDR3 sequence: CASSRPQRDRGGGANVLTF. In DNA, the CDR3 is TGCGCCAGCAGCCGACCCCAGAGGGACAGGGGTGGTGGGGCCAACGTCCTGACTTTC.